This entry is about one T cell receptor beta chain. Antigen: not known. Germline V gene lookup returns CDR1 SGHKS and CDR2 YYEKEE (reference sequence). V was shortened by 0 bases and J by 3 bases, with 7 bases between the two germline ends. This CDR3 spans 15 amino acids. The assay was immunoSEQ multiplex PCR, and TCRdb's table has in-frame clones only and misses some. Of 85,000 to 95,000 clones in the sample, nearly 90% were seen once. The data originate from a study of PD-L1 blockade in urothelial cancer. About the study: Typically, measured as a median, blood samples had 140,000 or so T cells.

Time point described: pretreatment peripheral blood. Study outcomes and limitations: Durable-benefit patients expanded tumor-associated blood clones more at 3 weeks.

This TCR was recovered from a man aged 60-69 years with urothelial cancer. Material: PBMCs, obtained around atezolizumab (anti-PD-L1) treatment. The V and J genes are TRBV5-5 and TRBJ1-6; no definite D call. CDR3 in DNA: TGTGCCAGCAGCTTGGCGGCAGGCTATAATTCACCCCTCCACTTT. Translated: CASSLAAGYNSPLHF.